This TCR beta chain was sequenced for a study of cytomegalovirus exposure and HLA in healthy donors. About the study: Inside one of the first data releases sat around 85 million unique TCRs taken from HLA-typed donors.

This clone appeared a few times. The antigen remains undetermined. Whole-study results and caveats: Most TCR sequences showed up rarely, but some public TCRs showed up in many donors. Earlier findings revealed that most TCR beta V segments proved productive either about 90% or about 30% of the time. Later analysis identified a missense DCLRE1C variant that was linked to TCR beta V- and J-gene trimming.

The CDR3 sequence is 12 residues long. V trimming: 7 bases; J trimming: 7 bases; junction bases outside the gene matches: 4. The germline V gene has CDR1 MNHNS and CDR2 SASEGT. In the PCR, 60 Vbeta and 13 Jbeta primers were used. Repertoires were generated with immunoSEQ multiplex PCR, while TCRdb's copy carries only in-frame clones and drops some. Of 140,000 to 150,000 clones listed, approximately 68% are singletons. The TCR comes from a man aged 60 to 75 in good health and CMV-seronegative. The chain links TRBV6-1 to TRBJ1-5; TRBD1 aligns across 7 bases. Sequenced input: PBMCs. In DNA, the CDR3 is TGTGCCAGCAAGACAGGGAGACAGCCCCAGCATTTT. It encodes CASKTGRQPQHF.